The rows below give T cell receptor beta chains drawn from one sample of a study of TIL therapy for anti-PD-1-resistant metastatic lung cancer. TCRdb's copy holds only in-frame clones and misses some; the assay was immunoSEQ multiplex PCR. The sample lists about 18,000 clones, roughly 85% occurring once. The source was blood, collected at baseline. The receptors originated from a person aged 25-85 years with non-small cell lung cancer. Both conserved end residues are part of each CDR3. D genes are given only for firm matches. Expanded clones are given a class, and other clones once, few, many or no size at all.

>TRBJ1-2|TRBD1|TRBV5-6|NA|15
CASSSTRQGGYGYTF
TGTGCCAGCAGCTCCACCCGACAGGGGGGCTATGGCTACACCTTC
>TRBJ2-7|TRBD2|TRBV28|NA|17
CASSPQGLAGSSYEQYF
TGTGCCAGCAGCCCCCAGGGACTAGCGGGGTCCTCCTACGAGCAGTACTTC
>TRBJ2-5|NA|TRBV5-1|NA|14
CASSLDSVQETQYF
TGCGCCAGCAGCTTGGACAGCGTACAAGAGACCCAGTACTTC
>TRBJ2-7|TRBD2|TRBV7-9|NA|14
CASSSTSGAIEQYF
TGTGCCAGCAGTTCGACTAGCGGGGCGATCGAGCAGTACTTC
>TRBJ2-3|TRBD2|TRBV19|NA|14
CASSPSGSADTQYF
TGTGCCAGTAGTCCTAGCGGGAGCGCAGATACGCAGTATTTT
>TRBJ1-1|NA|TRBV19|once|16
CASSLHRDWPSTEAFF
TGTGCCAGTAGTCTACACCGGGACTGGCCCTCCACTGAAGCTTTCTTT
>TRBJ1-2|NA|TRBV5-4|NA|16
CASSLYLTDGLYGYTF
TGTGCCAGCAGCTTGTACCTGACGGACGGCCTATATGGCTACACCTTC
>TRBJ2-7|NA|TRBV27|NA|14
CASSSVLSSYEQYF
TGTGCCAGCAGTTCTGTCCTGAGCTCCTACGAGCAGTACTTC
>TRBJ2-7|NA|TRBV21-1|NA|18
CASSMNTGTSGRRDEQYF
TGTGCCAGCAGCATGAATACCGGGACTAGCGGGAGGAGGGACGAGCAGTACTTC
>TRBJ2-3|NA|TRBV19|NA|16
CASSMVRGGALDTQYF
TGTGCCAGTAGTATGGTGAGGGGCGGGGCACTTGATACGCAGTATTTT
>TRBJ2-6|TRBD1|TRBV4-3|NA|16
CASSQEDRAGANVLTF
TGCGCCAGCAGCCAAGAAGACAGGGCAGGGGCCAACGTCCTGACTTTC
>TRBJ1-5|TRBD1|TRBV27|NA|14
CASSEGDRDQPQHF
TGTGCCAGCAGTGAGGGGGACAGGGACCAGCCCCAGCATTTT
>TRBJ2-5|NA|TRBV27|once|14
CASSLDWVQETQYF
TGTGCCAGCAGTTTGGACTGGGTCCAAGAGACCCAGTACTTC
>TRBJ2-3|TRBD2|TRBV18|few|17
CASSPQLAGMRPDTQYF
TGTGCCAGCTCACCACAACTAGCGGGTATGCGGCCAGATACGCAGTATTTT
>TRBJ2-6|NA|TRBV7-9|NA|16
CASSPSSFSGANVLTF
TGTGCCAGCAGCCCCAGCTCCTTCTCTGGGGCCAACGTCCTGACTTTC
>TRBJ1-5|NA|TRBV30|NA|16
CAWSGGDGYSNQPQHF
TGTGCCTGGAGTGGCGGGGACGGCTATAGCAATCAGCCCCAGCATTTT
>TRBJ1-1|NA|TRBV28|NA|13
CASTRDGVTEAFF
TGTGCCAGCACCCGCGATGGGGTTACTGAAGCTTTCTTT
>TRBJ2-3|NA|TRBV4-3|NA|16
CASSQEGPGRTDTQYF
TGCGCCAGCAGCCAAGAGGGGCCGGGCCGCACAGATACGCAGTATTTT
>TRBJ1-6|NA|TRBV7-3|few|15
CASSAQGRGNSPLHF
TGTGCCAGCAGCGCCCAGGGGCGGGGTAATTCACCCCTCCACTTT
>TRBJ1-2|NA|TRBV6-5|NA|16
CASSYTPTVAVYGYTF
TGTGCCAGCAGTTACACGCCGACAGTGGCTGTCTATGGCTACACCTTC
>TRBJ1-2|TRBD1|TRBV30|NA|15
CAWRRFGSGTVRYTF
TGTGCCTGGCGGAGGTTTGGTTCCGGGACAGTACGCTACACCTTC
>TRBJ2-1|NA|TRBV7-9|few|13
CASSESRYSEQFF
TGTGCCAGCAGCGAATCAAGGTACTCTGAGCAGTTCTTC
>TRBJ2-1|TRBD2|TRBV29-1|NA|15
CSVDYLTSGVGEQFF
TGCAGCGTTGATTACTTGACTAGCGGGGTGGGTGAGCAGTTCTTC
>TRBJ2-6|NA|TRBV28|NA|15
CASSLSGAGANVLTF
TGTGCCAGCAGTTTATCAGGTGCTGGGGCCAACGTCCTGACTTTC
>TRBJ2-7|NA|TRBV7-9|NA|14
CASSSIQGGWKQYF
TGTGCCAGCAGCTCGATCCAGGGGGGCTGGAAGCAGTACTTC
>TRBJ1-6|NA|TRBV2|NA|18
CASSEYGIGRALSSPLHF
TGTGCCAGCAGTGAGTACGGGATCGGAAGGGCGCTTTCTTCACCCCTCCACTTT
>TRBJ2-7|TRBD1|TRBV7-2|NA|15
CASSFDPALTGQQYF
TGTGCCAGCAGCTTCGACCCAGCCTTGACAGGGCAGCAGTACTTC
>TRBJ2-7|NA|TRBV7-2|once|12
CASSFSDYEQYF
TGTGCCAGCAGCTTTTCGGACTACGAGCAGTACTTC